The 12 T cell receptor beta chains below come from one sample, sequenced in a study of T cell responses to AZD1222 COVID-19 vaccine. The protocol was immunoSEQ multiplex PCR, while the TCRdb copy is restricted to in-frame clones and leaves out a portion. The table has some 130,000 clones, about 93% seen once. The sample was peripheral blood, taken on day 0 of AZD1222 vaccination. These receptors all stem from an adult in good health.

The CDR3 DNA reads as TGTGCCAGCAGCTTTCTTATGGCTGGGGGTGTCCCGGATGGCTACACCTTC. Amino acids: CASSFLMAGGVPDGYTF. The rearrangement links TRBV7-8 to TRBJ1-2, with a tentative D call TRBD1 (5 bases). This CDR3 comprises 17 residues. In germline, CDR1 is SGHVS, CDR2 FQNEAQ. V was trimmed by 3 bases and J by 6 bases, leaving 23 bases between them.

The rearrangement uses TRBV18 and TRBJ1-1; possible D gene TRBD1, 5 bases. CDR1 is KGHSH, CDR2 LQKENI, per germline. The CDR3 is 16 amino acids. Trimming shortened V by 0 bases and J by 0 bases, and 11 bases separated the two germline ends. CDR3 residues: CASSPPGPRMNTEAFF. The CDR3 nucleotides are TGTGCCAGCTCACCACCGGGACCCCGAATGAACACTGAAGCTTTCTTT. Together with reference TRBV18 and TRBJ1-1, the CDR3 gives the full variable domain: NAGVMQNPRHLVRRRGQEARLRCSPMKGHSHVYWYRQLPEEGLKFMVYLQKENIIDESGMPKERFSAEFPKEGPSILRIQQVVRGDSAAYFCASSPPGPRMNTEAFFGQGTRLTVV.

This clone was observed a single time. The chain recombines TRBV7-6 with TRBJ2-5, with 11 bases lining up with TRBD2. The CDR3 is 15 amino acids. Germline V CDR1 and CDR2: SGHVS, FNYEAQ. After removal of 1 base from V and 5 bases from J, the junction contained 3 bases not matched to a gene. The CDR3 region has the DNA TGTGCCAGCAGCTTAGTAGCGGGAGGGGTGGAGACCCAGTACTTC. The encoded protein is CASSLVAGGVETQYF.

This chain uses TRBV5-4 with TRBJ2-7; a possible D gene is TRBD1 (5 bases). Trimming removed 0 bases at V and 6 bases at J, with 7 bases between. The length of the CDR3 is 12 residues. Looked up from germline, CDR1 is SGHNT and CDR2 is YYREEE (reference sequence). In DNA, the CDR3 is TGTGCCAGCAGCTTGGGGGGCCCCGAGCAGTACTTC. It codes for CASSLGGPEQYF.

The CDR3 loop is CASSLFGDEQFF. The CDR3, as DNA: TGTGCCAGCAGTTTATTCGGCGATGAGCAGTTCTTC. The chain couples TRBV12-3 or TRBV12-4 to TRBJ2-1; unclear D gene. Trimming pared 2 bases from V and 8 bases from J, leaving 7 bases between. The CDR3 contains 12 residues.

V gene TRBV5-6 combines with J gene TRBJ2-1; D may be TRBD2 (6 bases). The V gene lost 3 bases and the J gene lost 5 bases, with 15 bases spanning the gap. CDR3 length: 15 amino acids. From germline, CDR1 is SGHDT and CDR2 YYEEEE. CDR3 region: CASSSGRTAHNEQFF. CDR3 in DNA: TGTGCCAGCAGCTCTGGGAGGACGGCCCACAATGAGCAGTTCTTC.

The chain carries TRBV10-3 and TRBJ2-2; 8 bases line up with TRBD1. The CDR3 runs to 19 residues. With 4 bases clipped from V and 0 bases from J, the junction kept 13 bases outside the gene matches. Germline V gives CDR1 ENHRY, CDR2 SYGVKD. The DNA of the CDR3 is TGTGCCATCAGTGGGAGCAGGGGGCACGGCGGAGCGAACACCGGGGAGCTGTTTTTT. Its protein is CAISGSRGHGGANTGELFF.

The chain employs TRBV18 and TRBJ2-7; the D is unclear. V was clipped by 4 bases and J by 4 bases, with 8 bases between them. Per the germline V gene, CDR1 is KGHSH and CDR2 is LQKENI. The CDR3 is made up of 12 amino acids. CDR3: CASSLDTYEQYF. Here the CDR3 DNA reads TGTGCCAGCTCACTAGACACTTACGAGCAGTACTTC.

V usage is TRBV5-4 and J usage is TRBJ2-5; TRBD2 aligns across 8 bases. The CDR3 runs 14 residues. V shed 3 bases and J 6 bases; nucleotides not matched to a gene: 7. Germline CDR1 and CDR2: SGHNT and YYREEE (reference sequence). CDR3 sequence (DNA): TGTGCCAGCAGCTGGACAGCGGGGGTCAAGACCCAGTACTTC. As protein: CASSWTAGVKTQYF.

Comments on this clone: Other DNA variants within this sample encode the same CDR3. The rearrangement uses TRBV11-2 and TRBJ1-2; D is unclear. The CDR3 is made up of 12 amino acids. The V end was cut by 2 bases, the J end by 8 bases, with 9 bases between. The germline CDR1 and CDR2 sequences are SGHAT and FQNNGV. The CDR3 reads CASSLSRAGYTF. The CDR3 nucleotides read TGTGCCAGCAGCTTATCTCGGGCCGGCTACACCTTC. The variable domain in full, with the rest retrieved from reference TRBV11-2 and TRBJ1-2, is EAGVAQSPRYKIIEKRQSVAFWCNPISGHATLYWYQQILGQGPKLLIQFQNNGVVDDSQLPKDRFSAERLKGVDSTLKIQPAKLEDSAVYLCASSLSRAGYTFGSGTRLTVV.

This sequence joins TRBV27 and TRBJ2-7, with a possible D match to TRBD2 (5 bases). Between the trimmed V and J ends, which lost 6 bases and 4 bases, there was a span of 13 bases. Germline CDR1 and CDR2: MNHEY and SMNVEV (reference sequence). This CDR3 contains 13 residues. The CDR3 DNA follows: TGTGCCAGCAGGCGGAGAGCGGTTTACGAGCAGTACTTC. Translated, it gives CASRRRAVYEQYF.

The chain recombines TRBV27 with TRBJ1-2; no clear D gene. V lost 2 bases, J lost 4 bases, and 11 bases lay in between. Germline lookup yields CDR1 MNHEY and CDR2 SMNVEV (reference sequence). The CDR3 is made up of 14 amino acids. The CDR3 DNA reads TGTGCCAGCAGTTTAGCAGAGGGAGGCTATGGCTACACCTTC. Its protein is CASSLAEGGYGYTF.